This T cell receptor beta chain comes out of a study of a mutant IDH1 vaccine in newly diagnosed glioma. This sample's time point: baseline, week 1 (first vaccination visit). As to treatment: pre-vaccination baseline after standard-of-care therapy. The CDR3 spans 16 residues. Germline assignment: CDR1 SGHVS and CDR2 FQNEAQ. V lost 3 bases, J lost 0 bases, and 11 bases lay in between. Sequencing used immunoSEQ multiplex PCR; TCRdb keeps in-frame clones, though not all of them. The sample has about 92,000 clones; about four fifths are singletons. The chain is built from TRBV7-8 and TRBJ1-4, with D hard to call. This receptor was identified in a man aged 35-49 years with glioma. Sequencing was performed on PBMCs, taken from a glioma patient treated with radiotherapy, temozolomide or both. CDR3 DNA: TGTGCCAGCAGCTTGACGGTTTTTGCAACTAATGAAAAACTGTTTTTT. Its protein product is CASSLTVFATNEKLFF.